This TCR beta chain was captured by sequencing in a study of shared clonotypes between healthy human individuals (dated by TCRdb to 2019 to 2021). At the level of the whole study: The cohort included three men and a couple of women between 18 and 49 years of age. Leukapheresis yielded between about 0.94 and 8.9 billion PBMCs per donor. Different laboratories and diverse techniques were used to prepare libraries and sequence TCR repertoires, to increase sequencing depth and limit assay-specific biases. The study deeply sequenced blood TCR repertoires of several healthy adults to estimate repertoire size and the extent of clonotype sharing between individuals. For each donor, three plates each were used for CD4 naive and CD4 memory, two plates were used for CD8 naive, and one plate was used for CD8 memory. Summary of the overall study and its limitations: Incomplete sequencing was indicated by rarefaction of sorted-subset datasets, despite the large sequencing depth. Sampling was restricted to blood, and TCR repertoires in tissue are likely to differ from TCR repertoires in blood. About 5% of naive CD4, roughly 3.6% of naive CD8, about 2.1% of memory CD4, and 0.35% to 0.4% of memory CD8 clonotypes were shared across a handful of donors. Pairwise subsampling indicated that sequencing depth was expected to affect the degree of clonotype sharing among donors. Compared with non-shared clonotypes, the clonotypes found in all four sorted-subset donors had higher generation probabilities. Naive subsets generally had larger estimated clonotype richness than memory subsets. Because the study included only a small number of donors, the genetic and exposure-history diversity represented was limited.

Ends trimmed: V by 5 bases, J by 4 bases; bases unmatched to a gene: 10. The CDR1 and CDR2 encoded by the germline V gene (reference sequence) are SEHNR and FQNEAQ. Including cysteine and phenylalanine, the CDR3 has 17 amino acids. The sequence is cut down to CDR3 DNA, 51 bases in frame from base 1. The donors were healthy, HIV-negative adults who had no recently reported acute infections or vaccinations. All donors were Caucasian adults living in Nashville, Tennessee, USA. CD4+ T cells were enriched through magnetic negative selection, after which naive cells were positively selected on CD45RA and the remaining negative fraction served as the memory subset. Blood was obtained by leukapheresis, after which PBMCs were separated by Ficoll-Histopaque density gradient centrifugation and cryopreserved in liquid nitrogen vapor phase. Analytical flow cytometry was used to check the purity and quantity of each magnetically sorted T cell population. Genomic DNA was isolated from each sorted fraction and quantified by UV absorbance on a Nanodrop 2000c.

Concerning this clone itself: Its cognate antigen has yet to be identified. Base quality data are lacking; no much larger clone is found one base away.

Using the deep immunoSEQ assay, multiplex PCR amplified TCR CDR3 regions from genomic DNA. Extracted genomic DNA from each cell subset was spread evenly across all wells of several immunoSEQ 96-well plates, with each plate serving as a replicate. Each replicate PCR for sorted subsets received 150 to 250 ng genomic DNA, equal to tens of thousands of T cell genomes. The purified libraries were quantified using a Qubit 3.0 fluorometer, sized with a Bioanalyzer 2100, and then quantified again using the KAPA Library Quantification kit. Every immunoSEQ 96-well plate was sequenced on a dedicated single-read 150-cycle Illumina NextSeq 550 flow cell. In the paper's pipeline: Because the immunoSEQ output included only junctional sequences and no quality scores, the filtering could not be the same as the filtering used for full-length reads. Sequences were annotated with PyIR, a Python wrapper for IgBLAST v1.9, and V/J genes and CDR3 were assigned using IMGT germline references. Any read was removed if the V/J assignment was weak (E-value above 1e-6), the CDR3 was missing, or the read contained stop codons, out-of-frame junctions, or ambiguous translated residues. V3J clonotypes were defined by identical inferred V gene, J gene, and CDR3 amino acid sequence. Percentage overlap between repertoires was calculated by dividing the number of shared unique clonotypes by the size of the smaller repertoire. Richness of each repertoire was evaluated using RTK rarefaction, the Chao1 estimator, and Recon v2.1 estimates of unobserved clonotypes. OLGA was used to compute generation probabilities for all TCRbeta clonotypes that the gDNA method yielded from a handful of donors. This immuneACCESS table, as held by TCRdb, lists in-frame sequences with V and J called but not all clones. Of the missing ones, under half trace to an unresolved V gene in checked studies; the others have no known cause. V, J and clone size reflect that table, while D and trimming were determined from the DNA. The sample profile shows around 200,000 clones; around 63% of them were found once. Around 9.3% of the sample lies in the top ten.

This TCR derives from a man aged 25 to 40 in good health. The V gene is TRBV7-9 and the J gene is TRBJ2-3; 12 bases in between match TRBD2. Source material: memory CD4+ T cells sorted from blood. The cell subset or site label of this sample denotes: CD45RA-negative fraction. In nucleotides, the sequence is TGTGCCAGCAGCCGACACCTAGCGGGAGGGTATGCAGATACGCAGTATTTT. It is translated as CASSRHLAGGYADTQYF.